This entry is about one TCR beta chain. This CDR3 region has 13 residues. V lost 6 bases and J lost 2, with 10 bases in between. From germline, CDR1 is SGHTA and CDR2 FQGNSA. This sample stems from a study of chemoradiotherapy in HPV16-positive cancers. Using immunoSEQ multiplex PCR, the repertoire was profiled, and TCRdb retains in-frame clones only, with some absent. The top ten hold about 9.8% of the sample, which has 2,500 or so clones, approximately 81% seen once. The V gene is TRBV7-2, the J gene TRBJ1-2; tentatively, D is TRBD1 (6 bases). The sample consisted of tumor tissue, taken from a patient who underwent chemoradiotherapy. The sequence derives from a human donor with HPV-associated anogenital cancer. The chain's CDR3 is CASRTTGNYGYTF. In DNA form, the CDR3 reads TGTGCCAGCAGGACGACAGGAAACTATGGCTACACCTTC.